Presented here are 10 T cell receptor beta chains from one specimen sequenced in a study of cytomegalovirus exposure and HLA in healthy donors. 13 Jbeta primers and 60 Vbeta primers were used for the PCR. Sequencing used immunoSEQ multiplex PCR; TCRdb keeps in-frame clones, though not all of them. The table has roughly 200,000 clones, approximately 78% seen once; the top ten hold over 12%. Sequencing used PBMCs. These receptors were obtained from a woman aged 25 to 39 in good health and CMV-seropositive.

This chain connects TRBV19 to TRBJ1-5; 10 bases match TRBD1. The ends lost 8 bases at V and 4 bases at J; junction bases unmatched: 11. The CDR3 is 16 residues long. Germline V gene data show CDR1 as LNHDA and CDR2 as SQIVND (reference sequence). In DNA, the CDR3 is TGTGCCAGTGCGACAGGGGGCTCAGTGGCAAATCAGCCCCAGCATTTT. Amino acids: CASATGGSVANQPQHF.

Points on this clone: Different DNA sequences within this sample yield the same CDR3. The chain links TRBV27 to TRBJ2-1; 7 positions match TRBD2. Trimming removed 3 bases from V and 1 base from J; junction bases left unmatched: 0. The CDR3 is 14 residues long. Germline loops: CDR1 MNHEY, CDR2 SMNVEV (reference sequence). CDR3 coding DNA: TGTGCCAGCAGTTTGGGGGGGTCCTACAATGAGCAGTTCTTC. Its translation is CASSLGGSYNEQFF.

This chain links TRBV5-1 with TRBJ1-1; maybe TRBD1 (6 bases). V shed 0 bases and J shed 4 bases, with 13 bases lying between them. This CDR3 is 15 amino acids long. Germline CDR1 is SGHRS and CDR2 is YFSETQ. Written as DNA, the CDR3 is TGCGCCAGCAGCTTGGGAGGGGGGGAGCCCACTGAAGCTTTCTTT. Encoded protein: CASSLGGGEPTEAFF.

V is TRBV23-1 and J is TRBJ2-7; 8 bases line up with TRBD1. TRBV23-1 qualifies as an ORF whose function is uncertain. The J segment lost 2 bases and the V segment lost 0 bases, leaving 6 bases of the junction unmatched. The CDR3 contains 16 residues. The CDR3 region has the DNA TGCGCCAGCAGTCAATCGGTGGGACAGGCCACCTACGAGCAGTACTTC. Translating gives CASSQSVGQATYEQYF.

The chain is built from TRBV5-1 and TRBJ1-1; D is unclear. This CDR3 contains 15 residues. Germline V gene lookup returns CDR1 SGHRS and CDR2 YFSETQ. Trimming took off 0 bases at V and 6 bases at J, with 15 bases between the two ends. The CDR3 sequence: CASSLAGSRGSEAFF. For the CDR3, the DNA is TGCGCCAGCAGCTTGGCGGGTAGTCGAGGGTCTGAAGCTTTCTTT.

The rearrangement joins TRBV5-6 to TRBJ2-5; 7 positions agree with TRBD2. The CDR3 length is 15 residues. Trimming at V came to 4 bases and at J to 6 bases, leaving 12 bases not matched to a gene. CDR1 SGHDT and CDR2 YYEEEE come from the germline V gene. The CDR3 DNA follows: TGTGCCAGCAGCATGAACGCGGGGGTGAGGAAGACCCAGTACTTC. It translates to CASSMNAGVRKTQYF.

The J gene is TRBJ1-6, the V gene TRBV19; 12 bases line up with TRBD1. Germline-derived CDR1 and CDR2 are LNHDA and SQIVND (reference sequence). This CDR3 has 17 amino acids. Trimming cost V 4 bases and J 12 bases; bases outside gene matches: 13. CDR3 in DNA: TGTGCCAGTAGTAGACATGCGGGACAGGGGGCTTTGCGACCCCTCCACTTT. This codes for CASSRHAGQGALRPLHF.

Turning to this clone: The junction departs from the called germline gene at one end, perhaps through a read error. The chain joins TRBV30 to TRBJ2-1; D is perhaps TRBD2 (5 bases). This CDR3 is built from 11 residues. Germline CDR1 is GTSNPN and CDR2 is SVGIG (reference sequence). CDR3 DNA: TGTGCCCGGAGACGGGGCAATGAGCAGTTCTTC. The encoded protein is CARRRGNEQFF.

The genes are TRBV4-1 and TRBJ1-4, with 7 bases aligning to TRBD1. This CDR3 comprises 16 residues. V lost 0 bases, J lost 7 bases, and 8 bases stayed unmatched. Germline CDR1 MGHRA, CDR2 YSYEKL. The CDR3 DNA is TGCGCCAGCAGCCAAGAAGCGTCAGGGGGGAGTGAAAAACTGTTTTTT. Its protein is CASSQEASGGSEKLFF.

The chain combines TRBV4-3 with TRBJ1-1; TRBD1 matches 8 bases. This CDR3 region has 14 residues. CDR1 and CDR2 (germline): LGHNA, YSLEER. The junction had 4 bases not matched to a gene; V was cut back by 4 bases and J by 3 bases. CDR3 coding DNA: TGCGCCAGCAGCCGATTGACAGGGGACACTGAAGCTTTCTTT. Its translation is CASSRLTGDTEAFF.